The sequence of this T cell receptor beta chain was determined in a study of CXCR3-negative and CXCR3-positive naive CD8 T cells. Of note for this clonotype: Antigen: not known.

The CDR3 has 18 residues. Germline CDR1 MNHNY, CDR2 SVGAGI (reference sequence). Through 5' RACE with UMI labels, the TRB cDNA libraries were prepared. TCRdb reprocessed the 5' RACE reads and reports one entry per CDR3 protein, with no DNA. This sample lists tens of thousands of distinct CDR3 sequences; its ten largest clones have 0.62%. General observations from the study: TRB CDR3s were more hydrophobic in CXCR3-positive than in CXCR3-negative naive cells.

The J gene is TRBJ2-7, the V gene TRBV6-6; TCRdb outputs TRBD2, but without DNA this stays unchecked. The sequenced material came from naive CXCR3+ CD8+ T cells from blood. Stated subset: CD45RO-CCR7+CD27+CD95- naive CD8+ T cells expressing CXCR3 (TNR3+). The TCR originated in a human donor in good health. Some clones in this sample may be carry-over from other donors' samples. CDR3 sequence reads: CASSYHLGTSGDSYEQYF.